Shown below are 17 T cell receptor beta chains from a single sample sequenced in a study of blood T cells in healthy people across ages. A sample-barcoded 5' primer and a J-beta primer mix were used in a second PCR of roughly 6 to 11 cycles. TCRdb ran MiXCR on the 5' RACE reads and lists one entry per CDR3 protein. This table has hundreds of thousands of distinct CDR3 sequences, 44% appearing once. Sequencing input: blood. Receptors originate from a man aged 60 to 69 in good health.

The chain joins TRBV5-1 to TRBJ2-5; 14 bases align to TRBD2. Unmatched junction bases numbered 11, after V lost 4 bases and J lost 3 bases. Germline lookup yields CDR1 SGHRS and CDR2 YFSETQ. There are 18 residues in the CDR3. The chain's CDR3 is CASSSDGLAGGLEETQYF. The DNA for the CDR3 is TGCGCCAGCAGCAGCGACGGACTAGCGGGGGGACTGGAAGAGACCCAGTACTTC. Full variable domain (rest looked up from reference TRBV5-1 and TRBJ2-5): KAGVTQTPRYLIKTRGQQVTLSCSPISGHRSVSWYQQTPGQGLQFLFEYFSETQRNKGNFPGRFSGRQFSNSRSEMNVSTLELGDSALYLCASSSDGLAGGLEETQYFGPGTRLLVL.

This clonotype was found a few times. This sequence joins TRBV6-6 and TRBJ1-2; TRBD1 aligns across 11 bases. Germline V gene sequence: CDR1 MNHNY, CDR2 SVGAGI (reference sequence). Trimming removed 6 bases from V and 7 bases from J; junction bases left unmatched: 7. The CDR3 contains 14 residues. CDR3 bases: TGTGCCAGCAGCCCGGACAGGGGGCTGGCTGGCTACACCTTC. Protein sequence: CASSPDRGLAGYTF.

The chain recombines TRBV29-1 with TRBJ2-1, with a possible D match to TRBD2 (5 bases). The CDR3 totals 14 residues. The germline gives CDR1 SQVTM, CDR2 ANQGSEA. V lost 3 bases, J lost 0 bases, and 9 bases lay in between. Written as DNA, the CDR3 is TGCAGCGTTGAGTTCGGAGGCTCCTACAATGAGCAGTTCTTC. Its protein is CSVEFGGSYNEQFF.

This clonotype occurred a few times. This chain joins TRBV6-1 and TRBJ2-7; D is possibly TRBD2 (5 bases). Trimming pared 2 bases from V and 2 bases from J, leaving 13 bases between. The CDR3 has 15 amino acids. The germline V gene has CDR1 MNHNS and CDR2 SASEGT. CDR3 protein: CASSEWRWETYEQYF. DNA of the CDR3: TGTGCCAGCAGTGAATGGAGGTGGGAAACCTACGAGCAGTACTTC.

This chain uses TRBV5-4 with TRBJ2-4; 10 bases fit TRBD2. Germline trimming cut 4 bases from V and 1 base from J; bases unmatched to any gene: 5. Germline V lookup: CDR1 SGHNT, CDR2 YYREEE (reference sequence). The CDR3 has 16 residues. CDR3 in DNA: TGTGCCAGCAGCACTAGCGGGGAGGCGGCCAAAAACATTCAGTACTTC. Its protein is CASSTSGEAAKNIQYF.

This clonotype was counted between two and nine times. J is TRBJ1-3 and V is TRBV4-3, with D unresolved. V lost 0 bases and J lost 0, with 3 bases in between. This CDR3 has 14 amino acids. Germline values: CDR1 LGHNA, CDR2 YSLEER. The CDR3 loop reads CASSQDRSGNTIYF. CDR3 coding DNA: TGCGCCAGCAGCCAAGACCGCTCTGGAAACACCATATATTTT.

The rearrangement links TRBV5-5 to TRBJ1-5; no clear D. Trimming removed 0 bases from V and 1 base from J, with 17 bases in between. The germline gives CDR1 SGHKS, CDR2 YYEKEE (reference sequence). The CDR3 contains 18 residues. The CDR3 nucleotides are TGTGCCAGCAGCTTGGGCCCTTGGCGGTTCGAAAGCAATCAGCCCCAGCATTTT. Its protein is CASSLGPWRFESNQPQHF. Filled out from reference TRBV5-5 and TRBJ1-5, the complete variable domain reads DAGVTQSPTHLIKTRGQQVTLRCSPISGHKSVSWYQQVLGQGPQFIFQYYEKEERGRGNFPDRFSARQFPNYSSELNVNALLLGDSALYLCASSLGPWRFESNQPQHFGDGTRLSIL.

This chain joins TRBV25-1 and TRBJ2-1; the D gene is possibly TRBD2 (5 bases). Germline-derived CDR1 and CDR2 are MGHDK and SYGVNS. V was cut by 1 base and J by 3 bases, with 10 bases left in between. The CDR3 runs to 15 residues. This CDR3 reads CASSEWNGDYNEQFF. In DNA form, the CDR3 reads TGTGCCAGCAGTGAATGGAACGGGGACTACAATGAGCAGTTCTTC.

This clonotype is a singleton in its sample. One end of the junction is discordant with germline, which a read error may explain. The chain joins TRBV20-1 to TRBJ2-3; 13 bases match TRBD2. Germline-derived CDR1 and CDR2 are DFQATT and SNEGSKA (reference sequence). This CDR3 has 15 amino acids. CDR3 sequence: CGATGLAGEVDTQYF. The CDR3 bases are TGCGGTGCCACAGGACTAGCGGGGGAGGTAGATACGCAGTATTTT.

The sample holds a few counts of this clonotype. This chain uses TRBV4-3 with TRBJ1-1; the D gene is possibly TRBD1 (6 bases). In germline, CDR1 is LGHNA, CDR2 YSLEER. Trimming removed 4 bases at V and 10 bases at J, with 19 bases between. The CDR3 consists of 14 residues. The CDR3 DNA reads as TGCGCCAGCAGCCCCAATGGGCATGCAGGGGTAGCTTTCTTT. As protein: CASSPNGHAGVAFF.

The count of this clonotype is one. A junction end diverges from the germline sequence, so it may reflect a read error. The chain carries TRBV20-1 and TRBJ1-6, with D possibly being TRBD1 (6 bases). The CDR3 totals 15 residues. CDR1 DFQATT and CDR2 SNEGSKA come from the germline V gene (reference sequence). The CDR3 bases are TGCAGTGCCAAAGCCCCACAGGGCACCTTTTCACCCCCCCACTTT. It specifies CSAKAPQGTFSPPHF.

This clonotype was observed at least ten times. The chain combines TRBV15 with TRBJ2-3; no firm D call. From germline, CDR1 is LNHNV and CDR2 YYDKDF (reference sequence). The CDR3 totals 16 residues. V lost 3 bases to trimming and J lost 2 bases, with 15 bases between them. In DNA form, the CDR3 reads TGTGCCACCAGCAGCAAAAATAGGTGGCCCACAGATACGCAGTATTTT. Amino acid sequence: CATSSKNRWPTDTQYF.

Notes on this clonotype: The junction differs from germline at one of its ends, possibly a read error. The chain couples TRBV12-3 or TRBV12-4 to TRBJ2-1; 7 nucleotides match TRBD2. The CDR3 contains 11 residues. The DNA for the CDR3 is TGTGCCGGCAGTTTGGGAGGGGAGCAGTTCTTC. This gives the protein CAGSLGGEQFF.

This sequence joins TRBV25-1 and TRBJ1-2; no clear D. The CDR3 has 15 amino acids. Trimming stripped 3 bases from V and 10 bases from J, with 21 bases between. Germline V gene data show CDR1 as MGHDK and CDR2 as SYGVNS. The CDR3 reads CASSDPNWGGWNYTF. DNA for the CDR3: TGTGCCAGCAGTGACCCTAATTGGGGAGGTTGGAACTACACCTTC.

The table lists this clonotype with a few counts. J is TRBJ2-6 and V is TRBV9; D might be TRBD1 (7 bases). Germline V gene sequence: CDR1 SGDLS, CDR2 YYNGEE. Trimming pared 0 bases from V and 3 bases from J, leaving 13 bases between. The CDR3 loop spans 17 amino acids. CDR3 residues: CASSVAPGGSGANVLTF. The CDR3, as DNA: TGTGCCAGCAGCGTAGCCCCAGGGGGGAGTGGGGCCAACGTCCTGACTTTC.

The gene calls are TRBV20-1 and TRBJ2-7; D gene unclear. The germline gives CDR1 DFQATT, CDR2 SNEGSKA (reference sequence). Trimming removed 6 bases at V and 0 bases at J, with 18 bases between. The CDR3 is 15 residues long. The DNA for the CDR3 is TGCAGTGCAAAAAGGACCAGAGAGCCCTCCTACGAGCAGTACTTC. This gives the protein CSAKRTREPSYEQYF.

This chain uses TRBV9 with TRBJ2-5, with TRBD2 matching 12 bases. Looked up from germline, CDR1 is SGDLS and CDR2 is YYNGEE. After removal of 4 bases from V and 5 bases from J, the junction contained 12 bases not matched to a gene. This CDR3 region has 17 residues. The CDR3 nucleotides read TGTGCCAGCAGCCCGTACCACGGACTAGCGGGGTGGGAGACCCAGTACTTC. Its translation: CASSPYHGLAGWETQYF.